The rows below give T cell receptor beta chains drawn from one sample of a study of CD8+ T cells in alopecia areata. Clones were sequenced by immunoSEQ multiplex PCR, and TCRdb holds only the in-frame ones, with some missing. This sample yields more than 150,000 clones, of which under 60% are seen a single time; around 12% belongs to the top ten. The sequencing used CD8+ T cells sorted from blood, collected at week 24, from a patient treated with tofacitinib. Source of these receptors: a human donor with alopecia areata. The CDR3 runs from the conserved cysteine through the conserved F or W. A D gene is named only where the DNA matches it firmly. Clone size, where shown, is once, few, many, or a class for clones that have expanded.

>TRBD1|15|TRBV6-1|NA|TRBJ2-5
CASRYRGPTQETQYF
TGTGCCAGCAGGTACAGGGGGCCAACCCAAGAGACCCAGTACTTC
>NA|16|TRBV13|NA|TRBJ1-1
CASSLVPGPMNTEAFF
TGTGCCAGCAGCTTGGTTCCGGGTCCGATGAACACTGAAGCTTTCTTT
>NA|15|TRBV13|few|TRBJ1-3
CASSSMTESGNTIYF
TGTGCCAGCAGCTCCATGACAGAGTCTGGAAACACCATATATTTT
>NA|13|TRBV5-1|NA|TRBJ2-7
CASSLAYTGEQYF
TGCGCCAGCAGCTTGGCGTATACGGGCGAGCAGTACTTC
>TRBD2|15|TRBV27|NA|TRBJ2-5
CASSPGGAGVETQYF
TGTGCCAGCAGCCCCGGTGGGGCGGGGGTGGAGACCCAGTACTTC
>NA|18|TRBV15|NA|TRBJ1-2
CATSRGNDRNSDNYGYTF
TGTGCCACCAGCAGAGGGAATGATAGGAACTCAGACAACTATGGCTACACCTTC
>NA|15|TRBV5-6|NA|TRBJ1-5
CASSFGTGQNQPQHF
TGTGCCAGCAGCTTTGGAACCGGACAGAATCAGCCCCAGCATTTT
>NA|13|TRBV5-6|NA|TRBJ2-1
CASSYGLINEQFF
TGTGCCAGCAGCTACGGACTAATCAATGAGCAGTTCTTC
>TRBD2|15|TRBV6-5|many|TRBJ2-3
CASTERGYSTDTQYF
TGTGCCAGCACTGAGCGGGGGTACAGCACAGATACGCAGTATTTT
>TRBD1|16|TRBV6-5|NA|TRBJ1-2
CASSYGASSGGYGYTF
TGTGCCAGCAGTTACGGAGCCTCTTCAGGGGGCTATGGCTACACCTTC
>NA|13|TRBV15|few|TRBJ2-2
CATQGLGTGELFF
TGTGCCACGCAGGGCCTGGGGACCGGGGAGCTGTTTTTT
>NA|12|TRBV2|NA|TRBJ1-2
CASKGRYYGYTF
TGTGCCAGCAAAGGACGTTACTATGGCTACACCTTC
>NA|16|TRBV2|NA|TRBJ1-5
CASSDYAVSNDQPQHF
TGTGCCAGCAGTGATTACGCGGTCAGCAATGATCAGCCCCAGCATTTT
>TRBD1|14|TRBV30|NA|TRBJ2-1
CAWMRQGVYNEQFF
TGTGCCTGGATGAGGCAGGGGGTATACAATGAGCAGTTCTTC
>NA|11|TRBV20-1|few|TRBJ2-7
CSAAQGGEQYF
TGCAGTGCAGCCCAGGGGGGGGAGCAGTACTTC
>TRBD1|15|TRBV9|NA|TRBJ2-1
CASSAQDRVPNEQFF
TGTGCCAGCAGCGCACAAGACAGGGTCCCCAATGAGCAGTTCTTC
>NA|13|TRBV30|NA|TRBJ2-7
CAWSDRDWKEQYF
TGTGCCTGGAGTGACCGGGACTGGAAAGAGCAGTACTTC
>TRBD1|14|TRBV27|once|TRBJ1-1
CASSVEGQGSEAFF
TGTGCCAGCAGTGTTGAGGGACAGGGGAGTGAAGCTTTCTTT
>NA|12|TRBV29-1|few|TRBJ2-2
CSVEDEGGELFF
TGCAGCGTTGAAGATGAGGGCGGGGAGCTGTTTTTT
>NA|14|TRBV28|NA|TRBJ2-5
CASSLWIRLRTQYF
TGTGCCAGCAGTTTATGGATCAGATTGAGGACCCAGTACTTC
>TRBD1|17|TRBV11-2|few|TRBJ1-6
CASSSLRGQVTELTLHF
TGTGCCAGCAGCTCACTCCGGGGACAGGTCACAGAGTTGACCCTCCACTTT
>NA|10|TRBV20-1|NA|TRBJ1-2
CSARARRPSF
TGCAGTGCTAGAGCCAGGAGGCCTTCCTTC
>NA|11|TRBV2|NA|TRBJ2-7
CASSGRGEQYF
TGTGCCAGCAGTGGGAGGGGCGAGCAGTACTTC
>TRBD2|16|TRBV7-9|NA|TRBJ2-1
CASSQASSGSYNEQFF
TGTGCCAGCAGCCAAGCGTCTAGCGGGTCCTACAATGAGCAGTTCTTC
>NA|13|TRBV19|NA|TRBJ1-6
CASSIGPNSPLHF
TGTGCCAGTAGTATCGGGCCCAATTCACCCCTCCACTTT
>NA|14|TRBV12-5|few|TRBJ2-7
CASGSPAGHYEQYF
TGTGCTAGTGGTTCCCCCGCAGGGCACTACGAGCAGTACTTC
>NA|14|TRBV6-6|NA|TRBJ1-2
CASSKNTGPYGYTF
TGTGCCAGCAGCAAAAATACAGGGCCCTATGGCTACACCTTC
>TRBD1|15|TRBV7-9|NA|TRBJ1-2
CASSLAPGQGLGYTF
TGTGCCAGCAGCTTAGCTCCTGGACAGGGGCTTGGCTACACCTTC
>NA|17|TRBV4-1|NA|TRBJ2-3
CASSRPLRDTDTDTQYF
TGCGCCAGCAGCCGCCCACTCAGGGACACGGACACAGATACGCAGTATTTT
>NA|17|TRBV13|few|TRBJ2-1
CASSLVGTRGGGNEQFF
TGTGCCAGCAGCTTAGTCGGGACTCGGGGTGGGGGCAATGAGCAGTTCTTC
>TRBD1|15|TRBV15|once|TRBJ2-5
CATQRFVNRGETQYF
TGTGCCACCCAGCGGTTCGTAAACAGGGGAGAGACCCAGTACTTC
>TRBD2|15|TRBV30|NA|TRBJ2-1
CAWKISGSESNEQFF
TGTGCCTGGAAGATTAGCGGGTCCGAATCAAATGAGCAGTTCTTC
>TRBD2|13|TRBV6-6|few|TRBJ2-3
CASSYGLADTQYF
TGTGCCAGCAGTTACGGACTAGCAGATACGCAGTATTTT
>NA|12|TRBV5-6|NA|TRBJ1-6
CASSLELGPPIF
TGTGCCAGCAGCTTGGAATTGGGACCCCCAATCTTT
>NA|17|TRBV21-1|NA|TRBJ1-5
CASSTPQGWGSNQPQHF
TGTGCCAGCAGCACACCCCAGGGGTGGGGGAGCAATCAGCCCCAGCATTTT
>NA|17|TRBV4-1|few|TRBJ1-1
CASSQEVAYRVNTEAFF
TGCGCCAGCAGCCAAGAAGTGGCGTACAGGGTGAACACTGAAGCTTTCTTT
>NA|13|TRBV5-1|NA|TRBJ1-2
CASSSWEDYGYTF
TGCGCCAGCAGCTCGTGGGAAGACTATGGCTACACCTTC
>NA|13|TRBV30|NA|TRBJ1-1
CAWSVGGPNEAFF
TGTGCCTGGAGTGTAGGAGGACCCAATGAAGCTTTCTTT
>NA|14|TRBV13|NA|TRBJ2-7
CASSLGWGQVEQYF
TGTGCCAGCAGCTTAGGCTGGGGCCAGGTCGAGCAGTACTTC
>TRBD2|15|TRBV6-5|NA|TRBJ2-1
CASLLRRGGYNEQFF
TGTGCCAGCCTCCTCCGGCGGGGGGGGTACAATGAGCAGTTCTTC
>NA|14|TRBV27|NA|TRBJ1-5
CASSLVGVGQPQHF
TGTGCCAGCAGTTTAGTCGGGGTTGGGCAGCCCCAGCATTTT
>NA|15|TRBV6-5|NA|TRBJ2-2
CASSYIGGNTGELFF
TGTGCCAGCAGTTACATCGGGGGGAACACCGGGGAGCTGTTTTTT
>TRBD2|15|TRBV10-3|many|TRBJ2-3
CASSRAGASTDTQYF
TGTGCCAGTTCACGAGCGGGGGCCAGCACAGATACGCAGTATTTT
>NA|15|TRBV4-1|NA|TRBJ2-5
CASSQVGQKQETQYF
TGCGCCAGCAGCCAAGTGGGGCAGAAACAAGAGACCCAGTACTTC
>TRBD1|16|TRBV13|NA|TRBJ1-2
CASSRKGGQGAHGYTF
TGTGCCAGCAGCCGGAAGGGGGGACAGGGGGCACATGGCTACACCTTC
>NA|12|TRBV5-4|once|TRBJ2-2
CASHPWGGELFF
TGTGCCAGCCACCCTTGGGGCGGGGAGCTGTTTTTT
>NA|13|TRBV13|NA|TRBJ2-5
CASSLGRGETQYF
TGTGCCAGCAGCTTAGGCCGGGGAGAGACCCAGTACTTC
>TRBD2|14|TRBV30|few|TRBJ2-3
CAWSVAAGADTQYF
TGTGCCTGGAGTGTGGCGGCGGGGGCAGATACGCAGTATTTT
>TRBD1|18|TRBV4-2|NA|TRBJ1-1
CASSQDRQGAYVNTEAFF
TGTGCCAGCAGCCAAGATCGCCAGGGGGCTTACGTGAACACTGAAGCTTTCTTT
>NA|11|TRBV6-5|NA|TRBJ2-7
CASRHGYEQYF
TGTGCCAGCAGGCACGGCTACGAGCAGTACTTC
>NA|15|TRBV4-1|NA|TRBJ2-7
CASSQGRGASGEQYF
TGCGCCAGCAGCCAAGGACGGGGGGCATCGGGTGAGCAGTACTTC
>TRBD1|18|TRBV29-1|few|TRBJ2-5
CSVEDQGGTGANRETQYF
TGCAGCGTTGAAGATCAGGGGGGGACAGGGGCTAACCGAGAGACCCAGTACTTC
>NA|11|TRBV25-1|NA|TRBJ2-2
CASSAIGELFF
TGTGCCAGCTCTGCCATCGGGGAGCTGTTTTTT
>TRBD1|12|TRBV10-3|NA|TRBJ2-7
CAISGDSNEQYF
TGTGCCATCAGTGGGGACAGCAACGAGCAGTACTTC
>NA|13|TRBV2|NA|TRBJ1-5
CASSDGGNQPQHF
TGTGCCAGCAGTGATGGTGGCAATCAGCCCCAGCATTTT
>NA|13|TRBV7-9|few|TRBJ1-1
CASSLTGSTEAFF
TGTGCCAGCAGCTTAACTGGGAGCACTGAAGCTTTCTTT